This TCR beta chain was retrieved from a study of cytomegalovirus exposure and HLA in healthy donors. Overall study results and limits: With later analysis, a missense DCLRE1C variant became linked to TCR beta V- and J-gene trimming.

PCR involved 60 Vbeta and 13 Jbeta primers. Sequencing was performed with immunoSEQ multiplex PCR; in TCRdb, only in-frame clones are kept and a portion is missing. The profile shows 60,000 to 90,000 clones, 65% to 70% of them singletons. As to this clone: Its antigen is unidentified.

Germline V gene sequence: CDR1 SGHRS, CDR2 YFSETQ. The CDR3 runs to 13 residues. Trimming shortened V by 1 base and J by 8 bases, and 11 bases separated the two germline ends. This TCR was recovered from a man aged 40-50 years in good health and CMV-seropositive. The sample consisted of PBMCs. The V call is TRBV5-1, the J call TRBJ2-3; D possibly corresponds to TRBD1 (5 bases). The CDR3 reads CASSLPPQGTQYF. The CDR3 nucleotides are TGCGCCAGCAGCTTGCCCCCCCAGGGTACGCAGTATTTT. The full variable domain, completed using reference TRBV5-1 and TRBJ2-3, is KAGVTQTPRYLIKTRGQQVTLSCSPISGHRSVSWYQQTPGQGLQFLFEYFSETQRNKGNFPGRFSGRQFSNSRSEMNVSTLELGDSALYLCASSLPPQGTQYFGPGTRLTVL.